These 12 T cell receptor beta chains share one sample of origin, sequenced in a study of cytomegalovirus exposure and HLA in healthy donors. Vbeta (60) and Jbeta (13) primers were used in the PCR. Libraries were prepared by immunoSEQ multiplex PCR; TCRdb keeps only in-frame clonotypes and omits some of them. Among under 200,000 clones listed, approximately 80% were seen once. Material: PBMCs. These receptors originate from a male donor in good health and CMV-seropositive.

The gene calls are TRBV7-6 and TRBJ2-1, with D possibly TRBD1 on 6 matching bases. Trimming left V 5 bases short and J 4 bases short, with 27 bases between. The CDR3 spans 19 residues. In germline, CDR1 is SGHVS, CDR2 FNYEAQ. Written as DNA, the CDR3 is TGTGCCAGCAGCCCCGGACGGGACACCCTAAAGGGAGCATACAATGAGCAGTTCTTC. This encodes CASSPGRDTLKGAYNEQFF.

J is TRBJ2-3 and V is TRBV6-5; 10 nucleotides match TRBD2. The CDR3 is 15 residues long. V shed 2 bases and J 4 bases; nucleotides not matched to a gene: 3. Germline CDR1 reads MNHEY; CDR2 reads SVGAGI. The CDR3 loop is CASSYTSGISDTQYF. CDR3 coding DNA: TGTGCCAGCAGTTACACTAGCGGGATATCAGATACGCAGTATTTT.

The genes are TRBV11-2 and TRBJ2-3; unclear D gene. The V and J ends lost 0 bases and 8 bases respectively, with 9 bases between them. The CDR3 totals 13 residues. Germline V CDR1 and CDR2: SGHAT, FQNNGV. The CDR3, as DNA: TGTGCCAGCAGCTTAGAAATAACGGGTACGCAGTATTTT. Its translation is CASSLEITGTQYF.

The V gene is TRBV5-1, the J gene TRBJ1-5; D might be TRBD1 (5 bases). CDR3 length: 14 amino acids. V gave up 0 bases and J gave up 1 base, with 5 bases separating them. The germline CDR1 and CDR2 sequences are SGHRS and YFSETQ. CDR3 DNA: TGCGCCAGCAGCTTGGGACAGAGCAATCAGCCCCAGCATTTT. This gives the protein CASSLGQSNQPQHF.

The chain combines TRBV9 with TRBJ2-3; D is undetermined. Germline CDR1 reads SGDLS; CDR2 reads YYNGEE. CDR3 length: 13 residues. V shed 3 bases and J shed 8 bases, with 13 bases lying between them. The CDR3 loop reads CASSGRLGLTQYF. For the CDR3, the DNA is TGTGCCAGCAGCGGCAGACTTGGTCTTACGCAGTATTTT.

This sequence joins TRBV7-9 and TRBJ2-7; TRBD1 aligns across 10 bases. The CDR3 runs to 19 residues. Germline V gene sequence: CDR1 SEHNR, CDR2 FQNEAQ (reference sequence). J gave up 7 bases and V 1 base, and 19 bases lay outside the gene matches. CDR3 coding DNA: TGTGCCAGCAGCTTAGGCGTCCCGGGACAGGGGAACAGGGGCGGAGAGCAGTACTTC. Protein: CASSLGVPGQGNRGGEQYF.

Here the CDR3 reads CAISKPRAGSPLHF. In nucleotides, the CDR3 is TGTGCCATTTCAAAGCCCCGAGCGGGTTCACCCCTCCACTTT. This rearrangement joins TRBV28 to TRBJ1-6; no reliable D call. Trimming left V 10 bases short and J 9 bases short, with 19 bases between. The germline V gene encodes CDR1 MDHEN and CDR2 SYDVKM. The CDR3 consists of 14 residues.

The CDR3 DNA follows: TGTGCCAGCAGCTTGGCGGGACTAGCGGGCCCTTACAATGAGCAGTTCTTC. Its translation is CASSLAGLAGPYNEQFF. V and J are TRBV5-4 and TRBJ2-1, with TRBD2 matching 12 bases. J lost 4 bases, V lost 0 bases, and 5 bases had no gene match. Germline CDR1 SGHNT, CDR2 YYREEE (reference sequence). CDR3 size: 17 residues.

The chain has TRBV5-1 and TRBJ2-2; 10 positions agree with TRBD1. The CDR3 runs to 15 residues. V dropped 4 bases and J dropped 7; count of bases not matched to a gene: 7. Germline assignment: CDR1 SGHRS and CDR2 YFSETQ. The CDR3 DNA sequence: TGCGCCAGCAGCCAGGGACAGGGGAGCCTCGGGGAGCTGTTTTTT. Translated: CASSQGQGSLGELFF.

The count of this clone is one. The V and J genes are TRBV19 and TRBJ1-2; 11 bases fit TRBD1. The CDR3 has 12 amino acids. Germline V lookup: CDR1 LNHDA, CDR2 SQIVND (reference sequence). The J segment lost 6 bases and the V segment lost 6 bases, leaving 0 bases of the junction unmatched. The CDR3, as DNA: TGTGCCAGTAGGGACAGGGGGCATGGCTACACCTTC. It translates to CASRDRGHGYTF.

As DNA, the CDR3 is TGTGCCGGGGGGGACCCTGGGGGCTACACCTTC. As protein: CAGGDPGGYTF. V is TRBV11-2 and J is TRBJ1-2; D possibly corresponds to TRBD1 (5 bases). The germline V gene encodes CDR1 SGHAT and CDR2 FQNNGV. V shed 11 bases and J shed 8 bases, with 15 bases lying between them. The CDR3 covers 11 residues. Combining the CDR3 with reference TRBV11-2 and TRBJ1-2 gives the whole variable domain EAGVAQSPRYKIIEKRQSVAFWCNPISGHATLYWYQQILGQGPKLLIQFQNNGVVDDSQLPKDRFSAERLKGVDSTLKIQPAKLEDSAVYLCAGGDPGGYTFGSGTRLTVV.

J is TRBJ2-1 and V is TRBV7-3; 8 bases match TRBD2. The CDR3 loop spans 14 amino acids. Germline trimming cut 5 bases from V and 7 bases from J; bases unmatched to any gene: 7. Germline assignment: CDR1 SGHTA and CDR2 FQGTGA. This chain's CDR3 is CASSPGGAGNEQFF. CDR3 bases: TGTGCCAGCAGCCCCGGGGGGGCTGGTAATGAGCAGTTCTTC. The full variable domain, its missing parts supplied by reference TRBV7-3 and TRBJ2-1, is GAGVSQTPSNKVTEKGKYVELRCDPISGHTALYWYRQSLGQGPEFLIYFQGTGAADDSGLPNDRFFAVRPEGSVSTLKIQRTERGDSAVYLCASSPGGAGNEQFFGPGTRLTVL.